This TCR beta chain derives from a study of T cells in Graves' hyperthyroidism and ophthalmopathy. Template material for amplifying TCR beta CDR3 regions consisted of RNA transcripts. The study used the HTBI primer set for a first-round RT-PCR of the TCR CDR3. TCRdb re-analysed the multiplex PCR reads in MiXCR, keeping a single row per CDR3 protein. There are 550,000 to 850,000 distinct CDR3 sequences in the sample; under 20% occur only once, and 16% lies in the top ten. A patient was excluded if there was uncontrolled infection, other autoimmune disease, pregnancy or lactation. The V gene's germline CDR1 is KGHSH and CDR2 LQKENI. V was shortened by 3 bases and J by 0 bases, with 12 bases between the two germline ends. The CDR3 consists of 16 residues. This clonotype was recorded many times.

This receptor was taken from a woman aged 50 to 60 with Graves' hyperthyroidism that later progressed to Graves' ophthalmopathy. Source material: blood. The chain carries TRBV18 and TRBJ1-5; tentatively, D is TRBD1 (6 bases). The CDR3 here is CASSPRDTYSNQPQHF. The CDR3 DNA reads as TGTGCCAGCTCACCTCGGGACACTTATAGCAATCAGCCCCAGCATTTT.